What follows are 20 T cell receptor beta chains derived from one specimen sequenced in a study of long-term antiretroviral therapy in people with HIV. Researchers ran immunoSEQ v3.0 at survey level. Assay used: immunoSEQ multiplex PCR; TCRdb lists only in-frame clones, some missing. The table has approximately 33,000 clones, approximately 85% seen once. Sample: unsorted PBMCs, taken 0.8 years before starting antiretroviral therapy. These receptors all come from a man aged 18 to 29 with HIV.

This clone was recorded once. CDR3 DNA: TGTGCCAGCAGCTTAAACAGGGGCCCCTACGAGCAGTACTTC. This gives the protein CASSLNRGPYEQYF. V gene TRBV11-2 combines with J gene TRBJ2-7; 7 bases fit TRBD1. Germline V lookup: CDR1 SGHAT, CDR2 FQNNGV. After removal of 2 bases from V and 2 bases from J, the junction contained 3 bases not matched to a gene. CDR3 length: 14 amino acids.

This chain links TRBV6-5 with TRBJ1-1; 7 positions agree with TRBD1. This CDR3 is 15 amino acids long. Unmatched junction bases numbered 7, after V lost 6 bases and J lost 0 bases. Germline V gives CDR1 MNHEY, CDR2 SVGAGI. CDR3 sequence: CASRNRGTVNTEAFF. For the CDR3, the DNA is TGTGCCAGCAGAAACAGGGGTACGGTGAACACTGAAGCTTTCTTT.

V usage is TRBV7-2 and J usage is TRBJ2-3; no reliable D call. The CDR3 covers 15 residues. Trimming cost V 2 bases and J 0 bases, with 9 bases left between them. Germline loops: CDR1 SGHTA, CDR2 FQGNSA. For the CDR3, the DNA is TGTGCCAGCAGCTTACGTATTCCTAGCACAGATACGCAGTATTTT. This translates into CASSLRIPSTDTQYF.

CDR3: CASSQSRSRGHEQYF. CDR3 sequence (DNA): TGCGCCAGCAGTCAATCTCGGTCAAGGGGCCACGAGCAGTACTTC. This rearrangement joins TRBV23-1 to TRBJ2-5, with D perhaps matching TRBD1 (5 bases). The last part of the DNA fits TRBJ2-7 better; the J call may be wrong. Being an ORF, TRBV23-1 has a function that is uncertain. The CDR3 is 15 amino acids.

The rearrangement links TRBV5-1 to TRBJ2-7, with D possibly matching TRBD2 (6 bases). This CDR3 is built from 12 residues. Trimming shortened V by 5 bases and J by 4 bases, and 10 bases separated the two germline ends. Per the germline V gene, CDR1 is SGHRS and CDR2 is YFSETQ. The DNA for the CDR3 is TGCGCCAGCAGGGCGGGACCGTACGAGCAGTACTTC. Encoded protein: CASRAGPYEQYF.

This chain connects TRBV5-1 to TRBJ2-2, with D possibly TRBD2 on 6 matching bases. The V end was cut by 4 bases, the J end by 4 bases, with 17 bases between. Germline V gene lookup returns CDR1 SGHRS and CDR2 YFSETQ. The CDR3 sequence is 16 residues long. CDR3 nucleotides: TGCGCCAGCAGCCCGACTGCACTAGCATCCACCGGGGAGCTGTTTTTT. It yields the protein CASSPTALASTGELFF.

The J gene is TRBJ2-2, the V gene TRBV6-1, with no clear D. This CDR3 contains 14 residues. Germline CDR1 reads MNHNS; CDR2 reads SASEGT. Trimming removed 5 bases at V and 6 bases at J, with 13 bases between. CDR3 residues: CASSLETGAGELFF. The CDR3 DNA follows: TGTGCCAGCAGTCTCGAGACGGGCGCCGGGGAGCTGTTTTTT.

The chain is built from TRBV12-5 and TRBJ2-1; no reliable D call. Deletions cut 5 bases from V and 0 bases from J, with 14 bases between. Germline-derived CDR1 and CDR2 are LGHNT and FRNRAP. CDR3 length: 16 residues. This CDR3 is CASGLATDSSYNEQFF. CDR3 sequence (DNA): TGTGCTAGTGGTCTTGCGACTGACTCCTCCTACAATGAGCAGTTCTTC.

The rearrangement uses TRBV2 and TRBJ1-6; no clear D. V gave up 5 bases and J gave up 9 bases, with 20 bases separating them. CDR3 size: 16 residues. Germline CDR1 and CDR2: SNHLY and FYNNEI. CDR3 in DNA: TGTGCCAGCAGTAAAAACCGTGCGGGTACAAGTTCACCCCTCCACTTT. Protein sequence: CASSKNRAGTSSPLHF.

The J gene is TRBJ2-6, the V gene TRBV5-1, with D perhaps matching TRBD1 or TRBD2 (5 bases each). Looked up from germline, CDR1 is SGHRS and CDR2 is YFSETQ. Trimming took 3 bases from V and 0 from J, leaving 13 bases between them. This CDR3 spans 17 amino acids. The CDR3 DNA sequence: TGCGCCAGCAGCTCAAGGGACGCCTACTCTGGGGCCAACGTCCTGACTTTC. Protein product: CASSSRDAYSGANVLTF.

The chain carries TRBV5-6 and TRBJ2-7; D remains unclear. The CDR3 covers 14 residues. Germline CDR1 and CDR2: SGHDT and YYEEEE. The ends were cut back, 1 base at V and 7 bases at J, with 15 bases in the middle. CDR3 bases: TGTGCCAGCAGCTTGAGGGATCCATTTTATGAGCAGTACTTC. Protein: CASSLRDPFYEQYF.

This rearrangement joins TRBV10-3 to TRBJ2-2, with a possible D match to TRBD2 (5 bases). The CDR3 runs 16 residues. Germline-derived CDR1 and CDR2 are ENHRY and SYGVKD. V lost 8 bases and J lost 5, with 21 bases in between. The CDR3 nucleotides are TGTGCCATCTCGAAGGGTTCCGGGGTGGGTACCGGGGAGCTGTTTTTT. Translating gives CAISKGSGVGTGELFF.

This clone was detected a few times. The chain has TRBV13 and TRBJ1-1; TRBD1 might be the D (5 bases). Germline-derived CDR1 and CDR2 are PRHDT and FYEKMQ (reference sequence). The V and J ends lost 5 bases and 1 base respectively, with 5 bases between them. The CDR3 is 12 amino acids. CDR3 residues: CASSGGNTEAFF. CDR3 nucleotides: TGTGCCAGCAGCGGGGGGAACACTGAAGCTTTCTTT.

The chain employs TRBV18 and TRBJ2-1, with D maybe TRBD1 (5 bases). The CDR3 sequence is 15 residues long. CDR1 is KGHSH and CDR2 is LQKENI in the germline V gene. The germline V and J ends were trimmed by 2 bases and 2 bases, with 10 bases remaining between them. The chain's CDR3 is CASSPSRQTYNEQFF. CDR3 coding DNA: TGTGCCAGCTCACCATCCCGACAGACCTACAATGAGCAGTTCTTC.

This sequence joins TRBV5-8 and TRBJ1-5; D is ambiguous. The CDR3 has 15 amino acids. Trimming cost V 4 bases and J 3 bases, with 14 bases left between them. CDR1 SGHTS and CDR2 YDEGEE come from the germline V gene. This CDR3 is CASSLLGQPNQPQHF. The CDR3 DNA reads as TGTGCCAGCAGCCTACTTGGGCAGCCCAATCAGCCCCAGCATTTT.

V and J are TRBV4-3 and TRBJ2-2, with D possibly TRBD2 on 5 matching bases. The CDR3 is 14 residues long. From germline, CDR1 is LGHNA and CDR2 YSLEER. V shed 3 bases and J shed 1 base, with 6 bases lying between them. The CDR3 protein is CASSQDWNTGELFF. The DNA for the CDR3 is TGCGCCAGCAGCCAGGACTGGAACACCGGGGAGCTGTTTTTT.

This sequence joins TRBV7-9 and TRBJ2-7; D perhaps matches TRBD2 (5 bases). The CDR3 is made up of 12 amino acids. The V end lost 5 bases, the J end lost 9 bases, and 14 bases lay between the germline ends. Germline V gives CDR1 SEHNR, CDR2 FQNEAQ (reference sequence). CDR3 coding DNA: TGTGCCAGCAGCCGGCCCGGGGAAGCGCAGTACTTC. Translated: CASSRPGEAQYF.

The rearrangement links TRBV15 to TRBJ2-7, with TRBD2 matching 7 bases. The CDR3 loop spans 15 amino acids. Germline V lookup: CDR1 LNHNV, CDR2 YYDKDF (reference sequence). The V segment lost 3 bases and the J segment 5 bases; nucleotides outside the gene matches: 10. CDR3 DNA sequence: TGTGCCACCAGCAGGGTAGGCGGGAGTAACAACGAGCAGTACTTC. Amino acid sequence: CATSRVGGSNNEQYF.

V usage is TRBV9 and J usage is TRBJ2-1; 11 positions match TRBD2. J was trimmed by 0 bases and V by 0 bases; bases with no gene match: 14. The V gene's germline CDR1 is SGDLS and CDR2 YYNGEE. This CDR3 has 21 amino acids. CDR3 amino acids: CASSVGPSGGQAPSSYNEQFF. The CDR3 region has the DNA TGTGCCAGCAGCGTAGGTCCTAGCGGGGGGCAGGCACCAAGCTCCTACAATGAGCAGTTCTTC.

The chain uses TRBV7-3 and TRBJ2-6; D possibly matches TRBD1 or TRBD2 (5 bases each). V lost 3 bases, J lost 0 bases, and 6 bases lay in between. The CDR3 runs to 15 residues. Germline V gives CDR1 SGHTA, CDR2 FQGTGA. The CDR3 bases are TGTGCCAGCAGCTTTGGGGGCTCTGGGGCCAACGTCCTGACTTTC. The encoded protein is CASSFGGSGANVLTF.